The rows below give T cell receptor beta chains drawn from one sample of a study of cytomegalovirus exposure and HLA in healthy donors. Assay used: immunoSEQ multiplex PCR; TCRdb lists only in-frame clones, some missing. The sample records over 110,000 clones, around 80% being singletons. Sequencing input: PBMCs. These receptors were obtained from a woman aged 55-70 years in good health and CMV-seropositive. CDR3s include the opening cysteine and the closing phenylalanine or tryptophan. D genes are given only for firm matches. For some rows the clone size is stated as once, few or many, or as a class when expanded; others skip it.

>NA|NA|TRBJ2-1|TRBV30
TGTGCCTGTAACATAGCGGCCCCGTCTGACGAGCAGTTCTTC
CACNIAAPSDEQFF
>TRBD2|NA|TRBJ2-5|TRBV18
TGTGCCAGCTCACCCCGACTAGCGGGAGAGGAGACCCAGTACTTC
CASSPRLAGEETQYF
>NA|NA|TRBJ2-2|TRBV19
TGTGCCAGTAGTAGAGTTATAACCGGGGAGCTGTTTTTT
CASSRVITGELFF
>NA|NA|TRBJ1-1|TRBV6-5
TGTGCCAGCAGTCACCGCCCGGGGGGGGGCACTGAAGCTTTCTTT
CASSHRPGGGTEAFF
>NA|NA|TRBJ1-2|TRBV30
TGTGCCTGGAGTATTCCCCCCGAGAGATGGGGGCCGAGGGGCTACACCTTC
CAWSIPPERWGPRGYTF
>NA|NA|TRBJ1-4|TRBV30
TGTGCCTGGAGCCCATCGGGTTTAAGCAGGGGTGAAAAACTGTTTTTT
CAWSPSGLSRGEKLFF
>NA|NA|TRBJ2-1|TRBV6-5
TGTGCCAGCAGGGTGGGCGACAAGTTCGTCAATGAGCAGTTCTTC
CASRVGDKFVNEQFF
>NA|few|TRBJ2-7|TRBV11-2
TGTGCCAGCAGCGCCGGACTCCATTACGAGCAGTACTTC
CASSAGLHYEQYF
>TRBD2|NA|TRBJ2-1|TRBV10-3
TGTGCCATCAGTGAGACTAGCGGGGGCTCCTACAATGAGCAGTTCTTC
CAISETSGGSYNEQFF
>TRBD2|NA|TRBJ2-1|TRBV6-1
TGTGCCAGCAGCGGACTAGCGGGACCCAATGAGCAGTTCTTC
CASSGLAGPNEQFF
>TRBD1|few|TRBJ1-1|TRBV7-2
TGTGCCAGCAGGCTCAGGGGGCAGGGGATTACTGAAGCTTTCTTT
CASRLRGQGITEAFF
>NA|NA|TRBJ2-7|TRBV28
TGTGCCAGCAGGAGGGCCGATACCTACGAGCAGTACTTC
CASRRADTYEQYF
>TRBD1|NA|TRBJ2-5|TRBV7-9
TGTGCCAGCAGCTCGCAGGGGGCAGGGCTGGAGACCCAGTACTTC
CASSSQGAGLETQYF
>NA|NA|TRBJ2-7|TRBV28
TGTGCCAGCAGTACCCGGCGGCGGGTAGAGGACGAGCAGTACTTC
CASSTRRRVEDEQYF
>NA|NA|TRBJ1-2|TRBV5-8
TGTGCCAGCAGCTTCGAACCCATAGTCGGCTACACCTTC
CASSFEPIVGYTF
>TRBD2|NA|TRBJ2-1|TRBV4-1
TGCGCCAGCAGCGGGAAACTAGCGAACTACAATGAGCAGTTCTTC
CASSGKLANYNEQFF
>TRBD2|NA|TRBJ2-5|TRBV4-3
TGCGCCAGCAGCCAAGTGACTAGCGGGAGGGAGACCCAGTACTTC
CASSQVTSGRETQYF
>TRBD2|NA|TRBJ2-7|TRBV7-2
TGTGCCAGCAGCTTCACTAGCGCCGAGTCCTACGAGCAGTACTTC
CASSFTSAESYEQYF
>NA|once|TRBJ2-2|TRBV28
TGTGCCAGCAGTTTATGGGACACCGCTATCCCGAACACCGGGGAGCTGTTTTTT
CASSLWDTAIPNTGELFF
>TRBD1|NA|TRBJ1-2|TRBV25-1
TGTGCCAGCAGTGAACGACGGGACAGCTATGGCTACACCTTC
CASSERRDSYGYTF
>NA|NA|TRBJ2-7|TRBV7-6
TGTGCCAGCAGCTTTAGCAGCGGACCCTACGAGCAGTACTTC
CASSFSSGPYEQYF
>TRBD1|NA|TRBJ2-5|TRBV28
TGTGCCAGCAGTCCCCGACAGGGAACCGGAGAGACCCAGTACTTC
CASSPRQGTGETQYF
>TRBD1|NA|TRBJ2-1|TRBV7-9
TGTGCCAGCAGGTTGGGGACAGGAATCTTCAATGAGCAGTTCTTC
CASRLGTGIFNEQFF
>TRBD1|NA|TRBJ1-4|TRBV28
TGTGCCAGCAGTTTATCCACAGGGGGAATGTCTAATGAAAAACTGTTTTTT
CASSLSTGGMSNEKLFF
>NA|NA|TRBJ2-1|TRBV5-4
TGTGCCAGCAGCCCGCCTAGGGGAGGCGGCAATGAGCAGTTCTTC
CASSPPRGGGNEQFF
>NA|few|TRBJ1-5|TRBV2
TGTGCCAGCAGCAGAGACACTCCCAATCAGCCCCAGCATTTT
CASSRDTPNQPQHF
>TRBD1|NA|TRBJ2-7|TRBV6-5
TGTGCCAGCAGCATAATGGGACAGGGTTCGGGTGAGCAGTACTTC
CASSIMGQGSGEQYF
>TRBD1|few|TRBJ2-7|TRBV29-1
TGCAGCGTCCATCCGGGGACAGGGTTAGAGCACGAGCAGTACTTC
CSVHPGTGLEHEQYF
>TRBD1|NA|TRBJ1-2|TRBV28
TGTGCCAGCAGCTCCGGGACAGGCCGGGGCTACACCTTC
CASSSGTGRGYTF
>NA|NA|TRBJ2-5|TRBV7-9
TGTGCCAGCGTCGAGGGGGAAGAGACCCAGTACTTC
CASVEGEETQYF
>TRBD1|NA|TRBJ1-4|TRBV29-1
TGCAGCGTTCGGGACAGCCATAATGAAAAACTGTTTTTT
CSVRDSHNEKLFF
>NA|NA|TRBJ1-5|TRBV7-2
TGTGCCAGCAGCGTACGAGGCAATCAGCCCCAGCATTTT
CASSVRGNQPQHF
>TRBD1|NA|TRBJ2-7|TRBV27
TGTGCCAGCAGTTCCGGACAGGGGTCCCCGGCCGAGCAGTACTTC
CASSSGQGSPAEQYF
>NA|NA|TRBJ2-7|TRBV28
TGTGCCAGCAGCGCGCGCGCCTACTCCTACGAGCAGTACTTC
CASSARAYSYEQYF
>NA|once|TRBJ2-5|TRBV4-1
TGCGCCAGCAGCCCTCCCAGGGAACAAGAGACCCAGTACTTC
CASSPPREQETQYF
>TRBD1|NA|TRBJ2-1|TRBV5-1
TGCGCCAGCAGCGGGGACAGGGAAATCTACAATGAGCAGTTCTTC
CASSGDREIYNEQFF
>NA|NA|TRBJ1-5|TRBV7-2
TGTGCCAGCAGCTCACAGGCTTATCAGCCCCAGCATTTT
CASSSQAYQPQHF
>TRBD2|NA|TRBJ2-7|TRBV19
TGTGCCAGTAGCGGGGCTAGCGGGGCGGCCTACGAGCAGTACTTC
CASSGASGAAYEQYF
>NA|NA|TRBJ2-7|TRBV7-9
TGTGCCAGCAGCTCCCAACCGGGACTCCTGTACGAGCAGTACTTC
CASSSQPGLLYEQYF
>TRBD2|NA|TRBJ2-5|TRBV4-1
TGCGCCAGCAGCCATCTAAGCGGGAGTGGGCAAGAGACCCAGTACTTC
CASSHLSGSGQETQYF
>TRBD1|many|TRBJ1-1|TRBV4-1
TGCGCCAGCAGCCCCAACAGGGGAGCATTCATGAACACTGAAGCTTTCTTT
CASSPNRGAFMNTEAFF
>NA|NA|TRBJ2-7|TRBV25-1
TGTGCCAGCAGTGAAGGTGGGTCCCCTAGAGAGCAGTACTTC
CASSEGGSPREQYF
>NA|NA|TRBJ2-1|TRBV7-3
TGTGCCAGCAGCAACCAGGGTGGTGAGCAGTTCTTC
CASSNQGGEQFF
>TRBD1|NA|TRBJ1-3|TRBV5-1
TGCGCCAGCACCGGACAGGAGAGCTCTGGAAACACCATATATTTT
CASTGQESSGNTIYF
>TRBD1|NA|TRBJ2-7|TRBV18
TGTGCCAGCTCTCCGGACAGGATTAACTCCTACGAGCAGTACTTC
CASSPDRINSYEQYF
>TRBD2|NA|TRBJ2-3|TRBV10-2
TGCGCCAGCAGTGTTTCTAGCGGGAGCGGAGATACGCAGTATTTT
CASSVSSGSGDTQYF
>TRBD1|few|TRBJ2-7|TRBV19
TGTGCCAGTAGCGTGACAGGGGACTCCTACGAGCAGTACTTC
CASSVTGDSYEQYF
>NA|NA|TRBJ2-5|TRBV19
TGTGCCAGTAGTATAGTAGCCCCTCCAGAGACCCAGTACTTC
CASSIVAPPETQYF
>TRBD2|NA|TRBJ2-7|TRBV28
TGTGCCAGCAGTTTTCCTAGCGGGAGATTCCCGGAGCAGTACTTC
CASSFPSGRFPEQYF
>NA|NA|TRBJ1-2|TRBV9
TGTGCCAGCAGCGCCCCCAGGGGTGGCTACACCTTC
CASSAPRGGYTF
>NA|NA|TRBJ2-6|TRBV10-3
TGTGCCATCGGACAATACTCTGGGGCCAACGTCCTGACTTTC
CAIGQYSGANVLTF
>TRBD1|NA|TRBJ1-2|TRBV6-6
TGTGCCAGCAGTCGGGACAGGGGGGGAGGCTACACCTTC
CASSRDRGGGYTF
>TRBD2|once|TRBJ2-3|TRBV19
TGTGCCAAGACTAGCTATTACCTCGCCCCCACAGATACGCAGTATTTT
CAKTSYYLAPTDTQYF
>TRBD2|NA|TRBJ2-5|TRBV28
TGTGCCAGCAGGCCTTCCGGGACTAGCGGGAGTGGGGAGACCCAGTACTTC
CASRPSGTSGSGETQYF
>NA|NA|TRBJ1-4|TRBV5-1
TGCGCCAGCAGACTAGCGGTCGGGAGTAATGAAAAACTGTTTTTT
CASRLAVGSNEKLFF
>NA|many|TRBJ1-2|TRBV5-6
TGTGCCAGCGAGTCCGGGAGCTATGGCTACACCTTC
CASESGSYGYTF